A few counts support the clone carrying this T cell receptor beta chain. Its antigen is not known. The data were obtained in a study of CD8+CD57+ T cells in acquired aplastic anemia. Study context: Mean yield of DNA from sorted CD4+ and CD8+ cells was 2.5 to 4 ug.

The CDR3 spans 15 residues. The germline V and J ends were trimmed by 2 bases and 3 bases, with 11 bases remaining between them. Broader study findings: Between patients and controls, some 31 CD8+ CDR3 sequences were found in common. Significant differences in CD8+ Simpson's diversity were not observed between patients and controls.

CDR3 and TCR beta VDJ profiling relied on genomic DNA as the template. Via MiXCR, TCRdb re-called the reads, giving one row per CDR3 protein. The table has about 180,000 distinct CDR3 sequences, approximately 46% seen once. This rearrangement joins TRBV12-3 or TRBV12-4 to TRBJ2-1; D tentatively fits TRBD1 or TRBD2 (5 bases each). The sample taken for sequencing was sorted CD4+, CD8+, or CD8+CD57+ T cells (not recorded which) from PBMCs. The clonotype originates from a human donor in good health. The CDR3 reads CASSLRGGYYNEQFF. The CDR3 nucleotides are TGTGCCAGCAGTTTACGGGGCGGCTACTACAATGAGCAGTTCTTC.